Listed below are T cell receptor beta chains from one sample, sequenced in a study of vaccination effects on CD4 cells after COVID-19. TCRdb keeps only in-frame clones here, not all; method: immunoSEQ multiplex PCR. The data contain tens of thousands of clones, roughly 72% of them seen just once; the ten biggest clones take up roughly 1.7%. These receptors have no known antigen. The starting material was CD4+ T cells from PBMCs cultured with HCoV-229E spike peptides, obtained before COVID-19 vaccination. All receptors come from a human donor who received a COVID-19 vaccine. Each CDR3 is given with its conserved first and last residue. A D gene is named only where the DNA matches it firmly. Not every row has a clone size; where given, it reads once, few, many or a size class.

v_call	cdr3_length	d_call	clone_size	j_call	cdr3_aa	cdr3_nt
TRBV7-9	14	NA	NA	TRBJ2-2	CASTLLGSGGELFF	TGTGCCAGCACCCTCTTGGGTTCGGGCGGGGAGCTGTTTTTT
TRBV9	15	NA	NA	TRBJ2-4	CASSVSPTEENIQYF	TGTGCCAGCAGCGTATCGCCGACGGAGGAGAACATTCAGTACTTC
TRBV28	14	NA	few	TRBJ1-1	CASSLVGRGGEAFF	TGTGCCAGCAGTTTAGTGGGCCGGGGCGGTGAAGCTTTCTTT
TRBV9	16	NA	NA	TRBJ1-3	CASSGSGHSSGNTIYF	TGTGCCAGCAGCGGAAGTGGACACAGCTCTGGAAACACCATATATTTT
TRBV5-4	15	TRBD1	NA	TRBJ2-3	CASTSGQGFTDTQYF	TGTGCCAGCACCTCGGGACAGGGTTTCACAGATACGCAGTATTTT
TRBV5-8	15	NA	NA	TRBJ2-2	CASPRGYTNTGELFF	TGTGCCAGCCCTCGCGGGTACACGAACACCGGGGAGCTGTTTTTT
TRBV19	13	TRBD1	NA	TRBJ1-5	CASRGQGNQPQHF	TGTGCCAGTAGGGGACAGGGCAACCAGCCCCAGCATTTT
TRBV19	14	NA	NA	TRBJ1-4	CASSWRSDNEKLFF	TGTGCCAGTAGCTGGCGGTCGGATAATGAAAAACTGTTTTTT
TRBV11-2	16	NA	NA	TRBJ1-4	CASSFTGEATNEKLFF	TGTGCCAGCAGCTTTACCGGGGAGGCAACTAATGAAAAACTGTTTTTT
TRBV5-8	12	NA	NA	TRBJ2-4	CASKQTKNIQYF	TGTGCCAGCAAACAGACCAAAAACATTCAGTACTTC
TRBV7-3	18	TRBD2	NA	TRBJ2-3	CASSPQRISGGAVDTQYF	TGTGCCAGCAGCCCACAACGAATTAGCGGGGGGGCCGTAGATACGCAGTATTTT
TRBV7-8	19	NA	once	TRBJ2-3	CASSARFRDIRPSTDTQYF	TGTGCCAGCAGCGCGAGATTCCGCGACATACGACCTAGCACAGATACGCAGTATTTT
TRBV2	13	NA	NA	TRBJ2-5	CASSGTGGETQYF	TGTGCCAGCAGTGGAACAGGTGGGGAGACCCAGTACTTC
TRBV19	17	NA	NA	TRBJ1-3	CASSTRTYSASGNTIYF	TGTGCCAGTAGTACCCGGACATACAGCGCCTCTGGAAACACCATATATTTT
TRBV5-1	16	NA	NA	TRBJ2-3	CASSLRRQLATDTQYF	TGCGCCAGCAGCTTGCGCAGACAACTTGCCACAGATACGCAGTATTTT
TRBV12-3/TRBV12-4	11	NA	once	TRBJ2-5	CASSSRETQYF	TGTGCCAGCAGTTCCCGAGAGACCCAGTACTTC
TRBV7-8	14	NA	NA	TRBJ1-4	CASSVRGPNEKLFF	TGTGCCAGCAGCGTCAGGGGTCCTAATGAAAAACTGTTTTTT
TRBV5-4	15	NA	NA	TRBJ2-3	CASSADGGVTDTQYF	TGTGCCAGCAGCGCTGATGGGGGCGTCACAGATACGCAGTATTTT
TRBV5-1	13	TRBD1	NA	TRBJ1-5	CASSEQGGQPQHF	TGCGCCAGCAGCGAACAGGGGGGTCAGCCCCAGCATTTT
TRBV7-8	15	NA	NA	TRBJ2-3	CASSLIATSTDTQYF	TGTGCCAGCAGCTTAATCGCGACTAGCACAGATACGCAGTATTTT
TRBV24-1	13	NA	NA	TRBJ1-2	CATSDRIAYGYTF	TGTGCCACCAGTGATCGGATAGCTTATGGCTACACCTTC
TRBV19	13	NA	once	TRBJ1-6	CASSRLGGSPLHF	TGTGCCAGTAGTCGGCTGGGGGGTTCACCCCTCCACTTT
TRBV7-2	18	TRBD2	NA	TRBJ2-3	CASSSNPGLAGRTDTQYF	TGTGCCAGCAGCTCAAACCCTGGACTAGCGGGGAGGACAGATACGCAGTATTTT
TRBV5-1	15	NA	NA	TRBJ1-3	CASSLALSSGNTIYF	TGCGCCAGCAGCTTGGCGCTCTCCTCTGGAAACACCATATATTTT
TRBV15	16	NA	NA	TRBJ2-3	CATSRVDRSHTDTQYF	TGTGCCACCAGCAGAGTCGACAGGTCGCACACAGATACGCAGTATTTT
TRBV6-5	16	NA	NA	TRBJ1-5	CASSYSSSVMDQPQHF	TGTGCCAGCAGTTACTCGTCGTCAGTGATGGATCAGCCCCAGCATTTT
TRBV2	14	TRBD1	NA	TRBJ1-5	CASRLQGPPGPQHF	TGTGCCAGCAGATTACAGGGGCCGCCGGGGCCCCAGCATTTT
TRBV5-5	15	TRBD1	NA	TRBJ1-1	CASSLTDREWTEAFF	TGTGCCAGCAGCTTGACGGACAGGGAGTGGACTGAAGCTTTCTTT
TRBV4-1	16	TRBD2	NA	TRBJ2-1	CASSQEASGYYNEQFF	TGCGCCAGCAGCCAAGAGGCTAGCGGATACTACAATGAGCAGTTCTTC